The 29 T cell receptor beta chains in this list originate from one sample, sequenced in a study of patients and donors after allogeneic stem cell transplantation. TCRdb reprocessed the RT-PCR reads via MiXCR and lists one record per CDR3 protein. Of 80,000 to 90,000 distinct CDR3 sequences listed, approximately 49% are singletons. Material: blood, either unsorted or a sorted T cell fraction (not recorded which). These receptors were taken from a human donor who was either an allogeneic HSCT recipient or a stem cell or donor lymphocyte infusion donor (not recorded which). It is not recorded whose cells these are; they may come from a transplant donor.

The chain carries TRBV12-3 or TRBV12-4 and TRBJ1-1; D is possibly TRBD1 (5 bases). V gave up 3 bases and J gave up 0 bases, with 17 bases separating them. This CDR3 has 17 residues. CDR3 nucleotides: TGTGCCAGCAGTTTTGACGGGGCTAACCGAATGAACACTGAAGCTTTCTTT. It specifies CASSFDGANRMNTEAFF.

This clonotype appeared once. V gene TRBV6-2 or TRBV6-3 combines with J gene TRBJ1-2; 7 bases map to TRBD1. After removal of 6 bases from V and 3 bases from J, the junction contained 7 bases not matched to a gene. This CDR3 contains 14 residues. Germline CDR1 MNHEY, CDR2 SVGEGT. Written as DNA, the CDR3 is TGTGCCAGCAGGAAGTCGGGACAGTACTATGGCTACACCTTC. This codes for CASRKSGQYYGYTF.

This chain joins TRBV6-2 or TRBV6-3 and TRBJ2-1; 14 positions agree with TRBD2. V lost 2 bases and J lost 4; bases outside the gene matches: 7. CDR1 is MNHEY and CDR2 is SVGEGT in the germline V gene. CDR3 length equals 18 residues. The DNA of the CDR3 is TGTGCCAGCAGTTACCCGACTAGCGGGAGGGGGTTGTACAATGAGCAGTTCTTC. It encodes CASSYPTSGRGLYNEQFF.

The V gene is TRBV27, the J gene TRBJ1-1; no definite D call. The CDR3 spans 12 residues. The germline V gene encodes CDR1 MNHEY and CDR2 SMNVEV (reference sequence). With 2 bases removed from V and 7 bases from J, the gap between germline ends came to 8 bases. The CDR3 loop reads CASSLQGSEAFF. The CDR3, as DNA: TGTGCCAGCAGTTTACAAGGGAGTGAAGCTTTCTTT.

The chain couples TRBV5-1 to TRBJ2-7, with D perhaps TRBD2 (5 bases). Germline V gene lookup returns CDR1 SGHRS and CDR2 YFSETQ. Trimming cost V 6 bases and J 2 bases, with 12 bases left between them. The CDR3 runs 13 residues. This CDR3 is CASTHSGAYEQYF. CDR3 nucleotide sequence: TGCGCCAGCACACACTCCGGGGCCTACGAGCAGTACTTC.

V gene TRBV20-1 combines with J gene TRBJ1-1; D may be TRBD1 (6 bases). V lost 3 bases, J lost 4 bases, and 9 bases lay in between. The CDR3 is made up of 12 amino acids. The germline V gene encodes CDR1 DFQATT and CDR2 SNEGSKA (reference sequence). The CDR3 region has the DNA TGCAGTGCTAGGAAGGGGGGCACTGAAGCTTTCTTT. It is translated as CSARKGGTEAFF.

This sequence joins TRBV18 and TRBJ2-7; 9 positions agree with TRBD1. The germline CDR1 and CDR2 sequences are KGHSH and LQKENI. CDR3 length: 15 amino acids. V was pared by 3 bases and J by 0 bases, with 3 bases of the junction left unmatched. CDR3 nucleotides: TGTGCCAGCTCACCGGGACAGGGAAGCTCCTACGAGCAGTACTTC. This codes for CASSPGQGSSYEQYF.

This chain joins TRBV12-3 or TRBV12-4 and TRBJ1-6; maybe TRBD1 (5 bases). V shed 10 bases and J shed 7 bases, with 17 bases lying between them. This CDR3 has 14 amino acids. CDR3 DNA sequence: TGTGCCATCCGGGGGGGAAGGACCAATTCACCCCTCCACTTT. Encoded protein: CAIRGGRTNSPLHF.

This clonotype appeared a few times. This chain links TRBV18 with TRBJ1-2; the match to TRBD1 covers 11 bases. The junction had 9 bases not matched to a gene; V was cut back by 2 bases and J by 4 bases. The CDR3 is 17 residues long. The V gene's germline CDR1 is KGHSH and CDR2 LQKENI. This CDR3 reads CASSPDRDRGILYGYTF. CDR3 DNA sequence: TGTGCCAGCTCACCAGATCGGGACAGGGGGATTCTCTATGGCTACACCTTC.

This clonotype turned up a few times. The chain joins TRBV20-1 to TRBJ1-1; possible D gene TRBD1, 6 bases. Trimming took off 3 bases at V and 3 bases at J, with 11 bases between the two ends. The CDR3 is made up of 13 amino acids. The germline V gene encodes CDR1 DFQATT and CDR2 SNEGSKA (reference sequence). CDR3 residues: CSASSGGHTEAFF. The CDR3 region has the DNA TGCAGTGCTAGTTCGGGGGGGCACACTGAAGCTTTCTTT.

V is TRBV6-4 and J is TRBJ1-5, with 12 bases that match TRBD1. With V trimmed by 4 bases and J by 7 bases, 8 bases remained unmatched. The CDR3 is 16 residues long. The germline CDR1 and CDR2 sequences are MRHNA and SNTAGT. This CDR3 is CASSGPGQGARQPQHF. DNA of the CDR3: TGTGCCAGCAGTGGTCCGGGACAGGGGGCTAGGCAGCCCCAGCATTTT.

This rearrangement joins TRBV12-3 or TRBV12-4 to TRBJ2-3; 10 positions match TRBD2. The CDR3 spans 14 residues. J gave up 6 bases and V 3 bases, and 3 bases lay outside the gene matches. For the CDR3, the DNA is TGTGCCAGCAGTTTGAGCGGGAGGGCCGATACGCAGTATTTT. This encodes CASSLSGRADTQYF.

This clonotype was found a few times. This rearrangement joins TRBV6-1 to TRBJ1-3; D not resolved. Trimming left V 0 bases short and J 6 bases short, with 12 bases between. Germline V lookup: CDR1 MNHNS, CDR2 SASEGT. The CDR3 spans 15 residues. The CDR3 DNA is TGTGCCAGCAGTGAAGCACCCACCCGGGAAAACACCATATATTTT. It is translated as CASSEAPTRENTIYF.

This clonotype was observed a handful of times. The rearrangement uses TRBV20-1 and TRBJ1-4, with unresolved D. Trimming left V 3 bases short and J 0 bases short, with 11 bases between. This CDR3 comprises 15 residues. Germline values: CDR1 DFQATT, CDR2 SNEGSKA (reference sequence). This chain's CDR3 is CSARPEETTNEKLFF. The DNA of the CDR3 is TGCAGTGCTAGGCCCGAGGAAACAACTAATGAAAAACTGTTTTTT.

The V gene is TRBV6-2 or TRBV6-3, the J gene TRBJ1-1; D not resolved. The CDR3 consists of 12 residues. The V end was cut by 5 bases, the J end by 3 bases, with 7 bases between. CDR1 MNHEY and CDR2 SVGEGT come from the germline V gene. DNA for the CDR3: TGTGCCAGCAGTCCTCGGTACACTGAAGCTTTCTTT. It encodes CASSPRYTEAFF.

In its sample, this clonotype was seen a few times. This chain's CDR3 is CASSTVPTGELFF. The CDR3 DNA is TGTGCCAGCAGTACAGTTCCCACCGGGGAGCTGTTTTTT. The rearrangement joins TRBV12-3 or TRBV12-4 to TRBJ2-2; D call uncertain. The CDR3 has 13 amino acids. Trimming left V 5 bases short and J 4 bases short, with 8 bases between.

V is TRBV7-9 and J is TRBJ1-4; TRBD1 might be the D (6 bases). The CDR3 runs 15 residues. With 5 bases removed from V and 3 bases from J, the gap between germline ends came to 13 bases. CDR1 and CDR2 from the germline V gene are SEHNR and FQNEAQ (reference sequence). CDR3 sequence reads: CASSLSEGANEKLFF. The CDR3 nucleotides read TGTGCCAGCAGCCTTAGCGAGGGGGCTAATGAAAAACTGTTTTTT.

This clonotype turned up a few times. J is TRBJ1-6 and V is TRBV6-6; no clear D gene. The germline gives CDR1 MNHNY, CDR2 SVGAGI (reference sequence). The CDR3 loop spans 13 amino acids. The V gene lost 8 bases and the J gene lost 6 bases, with 11 bases spanning the gap. The CDR3 sequence: CASRGLTNSPLHF. The CDR3, as DNA: TGTGCCAGCCGTGGGCTCACTAATTCACCCCTCCACTTT.

This clonotype occurred a few times. The chain couples TRBV28 to TRBJ1-4, with a possible D match to TRBD1 (5 bases). The V and J ends lost 6 bases and 7 bases respectively, with 21 bases between them. Germline V gene sequence: CDR1 MDHEN, CDR2 SYDVKM. The CDR3 is 16 residues long. The CDR3 DNA reads TGTGCCAGCAGCTCAAATCCGGGACGCAGAGTTGAAAAACTGTTTTTT. Its translation is CASSSNPGRRVEKLFF.

The rearrangement uses TRBV12-3 or TRBV12-4 and TRBJ1-2, with D tentatively TRBD1 (5 bases). The CDR3 length is 15 residues. V was trimmed by 2 bases and J by 4 bases, leaving 14 bases between them. The CDR3 bases are TGTGCCAGCAGTTTAATCGGCGGACAAATCTATGGCTACACCTTC. It specifies CASSLIGGQIYGYTF.

The chain recombines TRBV15 with TRBJ1-4; 8 bases are shared with TRBD1. The CDR3 covers 14 residues. Trimming took 6 bases from V and 5 from J; bases not matched to a gene: 5. Germline V gene sequence: CDR1 LNHNV, CDR2 YYDKDF (reference sequence). In nucleotides, the CDR3 is TGTGCCACCAGTCGGACAGGGTTAAATGAAAAACTGTTTTTT. Protein: CATSRTGLNEKLFF.

This chain joins TRBV4-3 and TRBJ1-1; D might be TRBD1 (6 bases). Trimming shortened V by 3 bases and J by 1 base, and 9 bases separated the two germline ends. The CDR3 totals 14 residues. Germline V lookup: CDR1 LGHNA, CDR2 YSLEER. This CDR3 is CASSHGQRNTEAFF. CDR3 DNA: TGCGCCAGCAGCCACGGACAGCGGAACACTGAAGCTTTCTTT.

The rearrangement uses TRBV20-1 and TRBJ1-2; D gene unclear. Trimming left V 0 bases short and J 0 bases short, with 5 bases between. CDR3 length: 13 amino acids. CDR1 is DFQATT and CDR2 is SNEGSKA in the germline V gene (reference sequence). CDR3 sequence (DNA): TGCAGTGCTAGAGACGGGACTAACTATGGCTACACCTTC. Protein: CSARDGTNYGYTF.

The chain recombines TRBV29-1 with TRBJ1-6; maybe TRBD1 (5 bases). The V end was cut by 6 bases, the J end by 2 bases, with 8 bases between. The CDR3 runs 13 residues. The germline V gene has CDR1 SQVTM and CDR2 ANQGSEA. CDR3 amino acids: CSVLTAYNSPLHF. The CDR3 DNA sequence: TGCAGCGTACTGACAGCCTATAATTCACCCCTCCACTTT.

The V gene is TRBV24-1, the J gene TRBJ2-1, with D possibly TRBD1 on 5 matching bases. This CDR3 region has 14 residues. Trimming removed 5 bases from V and 6 bases from J, with 13 bases in between. Germline V gene lookup returns CDR1 KGHDR and CDR2 SFDVKD. The CDR3 DNA sequence: TGTGCCACCAGTGCCCCCCAGACAGTCAATGAGCAGTTCTTC. This gives the protein CATSAPQTVNEQFF.

The V gene is TRBV7-8, the J gene TRBJ1-5; 7 positions agree with TRBD1. This CDR3 spans 20 amino acids. Germline CDR1 reads SGHVS; CDR2 reads FQNEAQ. Trimming removed 1 base from V and 2 bases from J; junction bases left unmatched: 17. The CDR3 sequence is CASSLEYWQGVFVGNQPQHF. The CDR3 coding sequence is TGTGCCAGCAGCTTAGAGTACTGGCAGGGGGTTTTTGTAGGCAATCAGCCCCAGCATTTT.

This sequence joins TRBV7-2 and TRBJ1-3; 7 bases align to TRBD1. V trimming: 5 bases; J trimming: 0 bases; junction bases outside the gene matches: 4. Germline V CDR1 and CDR2: SGHTA, FQGNSA. This CDR3 comprises 15 residues. CDR3 sequence (DNA): TGTGCCAGCAGCCTGAGGGACAGCTCTGGAAACACCATATATTTT. Its protein product is CASSLRDSSGNTIYF.

This clonotype came up a few times. The rearrangement uses TRBV6-5 and TRBJ1-2; no definite D call. Trimming stripped 2 bases from V and 4 bases from J, with 11 bases between. The CDR3 consists of 14 residues. The V gene's germline CDR1 is MNHEY and CDR2 SVGAGI. The CDR3 is CASSYNSNTYGYTF. CDR3 nucleotide sequence: TGTGCCAGCAGTTACAACTCAAATACCTATGGCTACACCTTC.

This chain connects TRBV3-1 to TRBJ2-3; 10 nucleotides line up with TRBD1. The CDR3 spans 14 residues. Trimming took 3 bases from V and 9 from J; bases not matched to a gene: 6. From germline, CDR1 is LGHDT and CDR2 YNNKEL (reference sequence). CDR3 in DNA: TGTGCCAGCAGCCAGTCCCCGGGACAGGGGACGCAGTATTTT. Encoded protein: CASSQSPGQGTQYF.